This T cell receptor beta chain was captured by sequencing in a study of human T cells and chemical hapten exposure. At least ten counts were recorded for this clonotype. Noted time point: healthy volunteer bleed at 2 weeks. The authors extracted total RNA from unfractionated whole blood. V dropped 9 bases and J dropped 2 bases, with 12 bases sitting between them. The CDR3 runs to 13 residues. Germline CDR1 is MGHDK and CDR2 is SYGVNS. Within the library, unique molecular identifiers were attached to each individual cDNA molecule. TCRdb ran MiXCR on the RACE reads and lists one entry per CDR3 protein. The table includes over 100,000 distinct CDR3 sequences, about 8.2% detected once.

The V call is TRBV25-1, the J call TRBJ2-3, with D possibly TRBD1 on 5 matching bases. What was sequenced was whole blood. This TCR was sampled from a male donor in good health. Some clones in this sample may be carry-over from other donors' samples. CDR3: CASSQGNTDTQYF. CDR3 nucleotides: TGTGCCAGTTCCCAGGGAAACACAGATACGCAGTATTTT.